Sequencing of this TCR beta chain was carried out in a study of control samples from healthy donors and cancer patients. Sequenced by immunoSEQ multiplex PCR; TCRdb stores in-frame clones only, minus some. The sample lists 150,000 to 200,000 clones, 80% to 95% occurring once. Material: blood. The TCR sequence derives from a middle-aged woman in good health.

This CDR3 reads CASSLEPDDTQYF. In DNA, the CDR3 is TGTGCCAGCAGCTTAGAGCCAGACGATACGCAGTATTTT. V and J are TRBV11-2 and TRBJ2-3; the D is unclear. V shed 0 bases and J shed 6 bases, with 7 bases lying between them. The germline V gene has CDR1 SGHAT and CDR2 FQNNGV. The CDR3 is 13 residues long.